This TCR beta chain came from a study of blood T cell repertoires in COVID-19. TCRdb keeps only in-frame clones here, not all; method: immunoSEQ multiplex PCR. Altogether 180,000 or so clones are present, roughly 80% being singletons, with the ten largest covering about an eighth. Trimming at V came to 1 base and at J to 4 bases, leaving 2 bases not matched to a gene. Germline V gene data show CDR1 as ENHRY and CDR2 as SYGVKD. This CDR3 contains 15 residues. Sequencing was carried out using PBMCs or T cells enriched from blood (not recorded which). The gene calls are TRBV10-3 and TRBJ2-1; 9 nucleotides line up with TRBD2. This sequence originates from a man in his 60s who had been exposed to COVID-19. CDR3 in amino acids: CAISEWAGGYNEQFF. Here the CDR3 DNA reads TGTGCCATCAGTGAGTGGGCGGGGGGGTACAATGAGCAGTTCTTC.